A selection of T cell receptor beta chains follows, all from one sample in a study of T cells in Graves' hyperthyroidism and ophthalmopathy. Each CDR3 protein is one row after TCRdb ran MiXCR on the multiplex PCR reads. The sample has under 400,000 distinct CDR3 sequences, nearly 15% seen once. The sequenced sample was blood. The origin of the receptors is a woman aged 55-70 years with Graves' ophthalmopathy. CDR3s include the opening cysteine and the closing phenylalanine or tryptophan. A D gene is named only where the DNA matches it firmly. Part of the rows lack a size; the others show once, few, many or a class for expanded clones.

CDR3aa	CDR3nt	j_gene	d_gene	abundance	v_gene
CASSRRPPGGQNTGELFF	TGTGCCAGCAGTCGGCGCCCTCCAGGGGGCCAGAACACCGGGGAGCTGTTTTTT	TRBJ2-2	TRBD1	many	TRBV12-3/TRBV12-4
CASRSVAGENIQYF	TGTGCCAGCAGATCAGTAGCGGGAGAAAACATTCAGTACTTC	TRBJ2-4	TRBD2	few	TRBV2
CASSIWGQGLNEQFF	TGTGCCAGTAGTATATGGGGACAGGGGTTGAATGAGCAGTTCTTC	TRBJ2-1	TRBD1	-	TRBV19
CATSDPATSGSADTQYF	TGTGCCACCAGTGATCCAGCGACTAGCGGGAGTGCAGATACGCAGTATTTT	TRBJ2-3	TRBD2	-	TRBV24-1
CATSRTAGLTDTQYF	TGTGCCACCAGCCGGACTGCGGGACTCACAGATACGCAGTATTTT	TRBJ2-3	-	many	TRBV24-1
CASSDFGVSYEQYF	TGTGCCAGCAGTGATTTTGGGGTCAGCTACGAGCAGTACTTC	TRBJ2-7	-	-	TRBV25-1
CASSPGRGNNEKLFF	TGTGCCAGCTCACCGGGGCGGGGAAATAATGAAAAACTGTTTTTT	TRBJ1-4	-	many	TRBV18
CASSYRSGGTYEQYF	TGCGCCAGCAGCTACAGAAGCGGTGGTACCTACGAGCAGTACTTC	TRBJ2-7	-	-	TRBV4-1
CASRSRGGTGELFF	TGTGCCAGCAGATCCCGGGGGGGCACCGGGGAGCTGTTTTTT	TRBJ2-2	TRBD2	-	TRBV2
CASSTTGTSGEQYF	TGTGCCAGTAGTACTACCGGGACTAGCGGCGAGCAGTACTTC	TRBJ2-7	TRBD2	few	TRBV19
CASRLGGSPSYGYTF	TGTGCCAGCAGGCTCGGAGGGAGTCCTAGCTATGGCTACACCTTC	TRBJ1-2	-	-	TRBV28
CSKGGGQETQYF	TGCAGTAAAGGGGGAGGGCAAGAGACCCAGTACTTC	TRBJ2-5	-	many	TRBV20-1
CASSPRTGSQPQHF	TGCGCCAGCAGCCCCCGGACAGGGAGTCAGCCCCAGCATTTT	TRBJ1-5	TRBD1	few	TRBV4-1
CASDTSPSGSYNEQFF	TGTGCCAGCGATACCTCCCCCAGCGGCTCCTACAATGAGCAGTTCTTC	TRBJ2-1	-	many	TRBV2
CSARGGGGVLDTQYF	TGCAGTGCTAGGGGCGGGGGAGGGGTTTTGGATACGCAGTATTTT	TRBJ2-3	TRBD2	many	TRBV20-1